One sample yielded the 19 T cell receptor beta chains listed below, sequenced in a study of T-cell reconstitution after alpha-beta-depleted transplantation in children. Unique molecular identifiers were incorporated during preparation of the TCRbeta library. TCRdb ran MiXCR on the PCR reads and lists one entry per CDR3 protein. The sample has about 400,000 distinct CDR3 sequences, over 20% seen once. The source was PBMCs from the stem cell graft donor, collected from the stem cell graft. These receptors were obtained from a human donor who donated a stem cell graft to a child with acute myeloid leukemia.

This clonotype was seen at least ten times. CDR3 in amino acids: CAIGAGNLNTGELFF. The DNA for the CDR3 is TGTGCCATTGGAGCGGGGAACCTGAACACCGGGGAGCTGTTTTTT. The chain links TRBV28 to TRBJ2-2; TRBD2 agrees at 7 bases. Per the germline V gene, CDR1 is MDHEN and CDR2 is SYDVKM. With 10 bases clipped from V and 1 base from J, the junction kept 9 bases outside the gene matches. CDR3 length: 15 amino acids.

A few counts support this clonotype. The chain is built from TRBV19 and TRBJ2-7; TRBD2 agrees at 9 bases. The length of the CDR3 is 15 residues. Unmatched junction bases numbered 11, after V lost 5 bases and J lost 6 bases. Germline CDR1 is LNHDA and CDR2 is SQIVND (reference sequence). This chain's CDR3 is CASSGIAGDFSEQYF. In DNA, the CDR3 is TGTGCCAGTAGTGGGATAGCGGGAGACTTCAGCGAGCAGTACTTC.

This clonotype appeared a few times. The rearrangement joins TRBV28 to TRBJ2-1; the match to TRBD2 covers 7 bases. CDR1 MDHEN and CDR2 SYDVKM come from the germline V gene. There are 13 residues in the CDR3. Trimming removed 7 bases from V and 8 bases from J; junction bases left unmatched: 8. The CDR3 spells CASTLTSVDEQFF. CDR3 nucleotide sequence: TGTGCCAGCACCCTTACTAGCGTCGATGAGCAGTTCTTC.

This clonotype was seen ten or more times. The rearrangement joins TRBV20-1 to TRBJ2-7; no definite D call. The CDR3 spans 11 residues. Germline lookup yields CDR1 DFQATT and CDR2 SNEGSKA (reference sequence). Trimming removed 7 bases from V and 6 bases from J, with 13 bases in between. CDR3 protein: CSVPGAGEQYF. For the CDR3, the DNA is TGCAGTGTCCCCGGCGCCGGCGAGCAGTACTTC.

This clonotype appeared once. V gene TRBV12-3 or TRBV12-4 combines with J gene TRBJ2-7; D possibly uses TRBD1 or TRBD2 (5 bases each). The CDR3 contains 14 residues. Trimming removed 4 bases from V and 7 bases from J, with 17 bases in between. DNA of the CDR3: TGTGCCAGCAGTTACGGGGCAGGTCCTGGTGAGCAGTACTTC. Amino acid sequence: CASSYGAGPGEQYF.

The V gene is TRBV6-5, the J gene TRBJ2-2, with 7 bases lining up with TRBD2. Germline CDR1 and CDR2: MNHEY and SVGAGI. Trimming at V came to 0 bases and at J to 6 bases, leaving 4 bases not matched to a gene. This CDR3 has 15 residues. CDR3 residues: CASSYSSLAAGELFF. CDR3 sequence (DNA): TGTGCCAGCAGTTACTCGAGCCTAGCGGCCGGGGAGCTGTTTTTT.

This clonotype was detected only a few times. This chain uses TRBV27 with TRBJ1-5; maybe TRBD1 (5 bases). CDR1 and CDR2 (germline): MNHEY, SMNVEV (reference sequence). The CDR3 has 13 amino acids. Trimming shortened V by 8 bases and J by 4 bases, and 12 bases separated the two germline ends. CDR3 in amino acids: CASGAAENQPQHF. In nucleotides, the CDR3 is TGTGCCAGCGGGGCGGCGGAAAATCAGCCCCAGCATTTT.

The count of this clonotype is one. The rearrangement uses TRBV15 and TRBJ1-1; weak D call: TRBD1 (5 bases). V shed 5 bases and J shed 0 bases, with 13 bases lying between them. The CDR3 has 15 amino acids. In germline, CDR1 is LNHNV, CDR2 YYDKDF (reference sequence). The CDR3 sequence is CATSRLGALNTEAFF. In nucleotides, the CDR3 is TGTGCCACCAGCCGACTCGGGGCGTTGAACACTGAAGCTTTCTTT.

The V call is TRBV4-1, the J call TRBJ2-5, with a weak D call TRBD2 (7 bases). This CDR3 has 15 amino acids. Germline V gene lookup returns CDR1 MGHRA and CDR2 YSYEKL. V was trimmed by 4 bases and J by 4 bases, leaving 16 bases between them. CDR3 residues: CASSLGGRGGETQYF. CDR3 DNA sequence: TGCGCCAGCAGCCTGGGCGGGAGAGGGGGAGAGACCCAGTACTTC.

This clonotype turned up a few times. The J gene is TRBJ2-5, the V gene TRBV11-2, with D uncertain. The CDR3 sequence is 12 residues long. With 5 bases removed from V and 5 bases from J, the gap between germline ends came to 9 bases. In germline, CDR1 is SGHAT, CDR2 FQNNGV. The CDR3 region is CASSPVEETQYF. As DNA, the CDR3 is TGTGCCAGCAGCCCCGTGGAGGAGACCCAGTACTTC.

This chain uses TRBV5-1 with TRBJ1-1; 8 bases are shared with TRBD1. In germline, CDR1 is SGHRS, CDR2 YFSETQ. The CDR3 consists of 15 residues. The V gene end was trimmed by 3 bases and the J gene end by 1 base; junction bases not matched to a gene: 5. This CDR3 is CASSSGQGSNTEAFF. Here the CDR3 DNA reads TGCGCCAGCAGCTCAGGACAGGGATCGAACACTGAAGCTTTCTTT.

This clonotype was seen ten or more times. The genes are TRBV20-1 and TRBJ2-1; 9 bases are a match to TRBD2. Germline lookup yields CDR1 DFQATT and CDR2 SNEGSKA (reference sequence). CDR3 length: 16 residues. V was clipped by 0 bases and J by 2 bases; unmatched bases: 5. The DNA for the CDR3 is TGCAGTGCTAGAGATCGTAGCGGGAGTCCCTACAATGAGCAGTTCTTC. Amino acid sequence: CSARDRSGSPYNEQFF.

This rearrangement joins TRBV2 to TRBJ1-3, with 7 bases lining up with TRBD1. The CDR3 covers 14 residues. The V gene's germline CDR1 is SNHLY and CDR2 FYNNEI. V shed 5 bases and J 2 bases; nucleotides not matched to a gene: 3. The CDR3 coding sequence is TGTGCCAGCAGTAAAGACAGGGCTGGAAACACCATATATTTT. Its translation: CASSKDRAGNTIYF. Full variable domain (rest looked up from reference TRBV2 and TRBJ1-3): EPEVTQTPSHQVTQMGQEVILRCVPISNHLYFYWYRQILGQKVEFLVSFYNNEISEKSEIFDDQFSVERPDGSNFTLKIRSTKLEDSAMYFCASSKDRAGNTIYFGEGSWLTVV.

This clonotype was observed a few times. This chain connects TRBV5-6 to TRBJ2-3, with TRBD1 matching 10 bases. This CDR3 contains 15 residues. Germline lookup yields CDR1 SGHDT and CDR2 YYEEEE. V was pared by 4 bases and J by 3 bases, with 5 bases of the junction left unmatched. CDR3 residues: CASSIRDRGTDTQYF. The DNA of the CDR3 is TGTGCCAGCAGCATCCGGGACAGGGGTACAGATACGCAGTATTTT.

The CDR3 DNA follows: TGTGCCAGCAGTGAATTTGCCTTTTACACAGATACGCAGTATTTT. Protein product: CASSEFAFYTDTQYF. This chain uses TRBV6-1 with TRBJ2-3; D ambiguous. The CDR3 is made up of 15 amino acids. The germline V and J ends were trimmed by 2 bases and 2 bases, with 11 bases remaining between them. Germline CDR1 reads MNHNS; CDR2 reads SASEGT.

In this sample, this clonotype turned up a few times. CDR3 in amino acids: CSTVGVAGEGTQYF. Here the CDR3 DNA reads TGCAGCACGGTGGGGGTCGCGGGAGAGGGGACCCAGTACTTC. V is TRBV29-1 and J is TRBJ2-5, with 7 positions matching TRBD2. The germline gives CDR1 SQVTM, CDR2 ANQGSEA. J was trimmed by 7 bases and V by 8 bases; bases with no gene match: 16. CDR3 size: 14 residues. Full variable domain (rest looked up from reference TRBV29-1 and TRBJ2-5): SAVISQKPSRDICQRGTSLTIQCQVDSQVTMMFWYRQQPGQSLTLIATANQGSEATYESGFVIDKFPISRPNLTFSTLTVSNMSPEDSSIYLCSTVGVAGEGTQYFGPGTRLLVL.

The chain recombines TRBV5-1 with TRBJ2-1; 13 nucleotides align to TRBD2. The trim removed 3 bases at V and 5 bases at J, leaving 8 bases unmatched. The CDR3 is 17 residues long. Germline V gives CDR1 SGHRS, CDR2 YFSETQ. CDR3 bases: TGCGCCAGCAGCTACGGACTAGCGGGAGCGGGGGACAATGAGCAGTTCTTC. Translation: CASSYGLAGAGDNEQFF.

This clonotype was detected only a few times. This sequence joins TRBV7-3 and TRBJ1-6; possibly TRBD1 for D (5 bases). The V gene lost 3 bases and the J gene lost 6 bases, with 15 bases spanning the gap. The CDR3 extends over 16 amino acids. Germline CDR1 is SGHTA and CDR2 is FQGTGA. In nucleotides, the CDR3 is TGTGCCAGCAGCTTTAGTCCGGCAGGGACTAATTCACCCCTCCACTTT. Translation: CASSFSPAGTNSPLHF.

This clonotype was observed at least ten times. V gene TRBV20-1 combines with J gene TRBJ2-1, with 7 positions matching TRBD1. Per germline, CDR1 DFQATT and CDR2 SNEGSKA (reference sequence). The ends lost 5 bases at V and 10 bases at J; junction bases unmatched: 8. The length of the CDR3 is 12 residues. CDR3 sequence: CSAVTGEQEQFF. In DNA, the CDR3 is TGCAGTGCTGTAACAGGGGAACAGGAGCAGTTCTTC.